This T cell receptor beta chain stems from a study of T cell responses to AZD1222 COVID-19 vaccine. General study findings and limits: The donor cohort was predominantly white British with a female majority, and clonal diversity may have been underestimated. Reportedly, nearly half the spike-specific TCRs target unmutated variant regions.

Note on this clone: As yet, its antigen is unknown.

The repertoire was sequenced with immunoSEQ multiplex PCR; TCRdb's copy has only in-frame clones and lacks some. The sample lists 100,000 to 120,000 clones; about 87% were seen once. Trimming took 3 bases from V and 7 from J, leaving 6 bases between them. This CDR3 contains 11 residues. The germline gives CDR1 MNHEY, CDR2 SVGAGI. The source is an adult who received the AZD1222 COVID-19 vaccine. The chain combines TRBV6-5 with TRBJ1-2, with no clear D. The sequencing used peripheral blood, collected 28 days after the second AZD1222 dose. CDR3: CASSYKGGYTF. As DNA, the CDR3 is TGTGCCAGCAGTTATAAGGGTGGCTACACCTTC.